This TCR beta chain was identified during a study of CD8+CD57+ T cells in acquired aplastic anemia. Study-level background: Sorted CD4+ and CD8+ cells gave an average of around 3.1 ug of DNA.

Overall study results and limits: Found in both controls and patients were some 30 CD8+ CDR3 sequences.

Germline values: CDR1 DFQATT, CDR2 SNEGSKA (reference sequence). The CDR3 has 17 residues. The V end was cut by 6 bases, the J end by 2 bases, with 24 bases between. Genomic DNA served as template for TCR beta VDJ and CDR3 profiling. TCRdb fed the reads into MiXCR, producing one record per CDR3 protein. This table holds under 200,000 distinct CDR3 sequences, 65% to 75% found once. On this clonotype: No antigen is known for it.

Sequencing involved patients with CD8+CD57+ cell expansion previously shown by flow cytometry. Specimen: sorted CD4+, CD8+, or CD8+CD57+ T cells (not recorded which) from PBMCs. The TCR originated in a human donor with aplastic anemia. V gene TRBV20-1 combines with J gene TRBJ2-3; D unclear. The CDR3 region is CSAEKTPSSGATDTQYF. The CDR3 DNA is TGCAGTGCCGAAAAGACCCCATCCTCTGGCGCCACAGATACGCAGTATTTT.